Listed below are T cell receptor beta chains from one sample, sequenced in a study of blood T cell repertoires in COVID-19. The assay was immunoSEQ multiplex PCR, and TCRdb's table has in-frame clones only and misses some. The sample contains 35,000 to 45,000 clones, 75% to 90% of which appear only once. Material for sequencing was peripheral blood. Receptors were obtained from a man in his 70s with acute or convalescent COVID-19. CDR3s include the opening cysteine and the closing phenylalanine or tryptophan.

CDR3: CASSYNGANYGYTF
V: TRBV6-6
J: TRBJ1-2

CDR3: CASSQSAGAGAQYF
V: TRBV4-3
J: TRBJ2-5

CDR3: CASSTPRQGFGNTIYF
V: TRBV28
J: TRBJ1-3

CDR3: CASSLGNREAKNIQYF
V: TRBV5-4
J: TRBJ2-4

CDR3: CASSTGANTEAFF
V: TRBV12-3/TRBV12-4
J: TRBJ1-1

CDR3: CASSDSGSRDTQYF
V: TRBV7-9
J: TRBJ2-3

CDR3: CSVEVVFHRGPPFYGYTF
V: TRBV29-1
J: TRBJ1-2

CDR3: CASSITGSPFYGYTF
V: TRBV5-4
J: TRBJ1-2

CDR3: CAISAYQGTNYGYTF
V: TRBV10-3
J: TRBJ1-2

CDR3: CASSQEGQGDEKLFF
V: TRBV4-2
J: TRBJ1-4

CDR3: CASSPVTPPETQYF
V: TRBV18
J: TRBJ2-5

CDR3: CASSPGRVDGYTF
V: TRBV2
J: TRBJ1-2

CDR3: CASSLVGVGTEAFF
V: TRBV11-2
J: TRBJ1-1

CDR3: CASSYSPGLSNTEAFF
V: TRBV6-2/TRBV6-3
J: TRBJ1-1

CDR3: CASSRGQGGNQPQHF
V: TRBV6-2/TRBV6-3
J: TRBJ1-5

CDR3: CASSRLDAGSYNEQFF
V: TRBV4-3
J: TRBJ2-1

CDR3: CASSFRGYNSPLHF
V: TRBV5-4
J: TRBJ1-6

CDR3: CASSDGGKSNQPQHF
V: TRBV28
J: TRBJ1-5

CDR3: CASSEKVLGAGVIDTQYF
V: TRBV6-1
J: TRBJ2-3

CDR3: CASSPRTSGSYNEQFF
V: TRBV19
J: TRBJ2-1

CDR3: CASSQDHSRVNTEAFF
V: TRBV4-3
J: TRBJ1-1

CDR3: CASSEGGTLNEKLFF
V: TRBV6-1
J: TRBJ1-4

CDR3: CASSVTSGTSYNEQFF
V: TRBV9
J: TRBJ2-1

CDR3: CASSPRRQGGNQPQHF
V: TRBV7-2
J: TRBJ1-5

CDR3: CASSQETIPGNTIYF
V: TRBV4-3
J: TRBJ1-3

CDR3: CASSLQLLPSTGELFF
V: TRBV7-9
J: TRBJ2-2

CDR3: CASSQVTEQETQYF
V: TRBV4-2
J: TRBJ2-5

CDR3: CASSGKRWSRDSGGDSNQPQHF
V: TRBV2
J: TRBJ1-5

CDR3: CASSQDHTGKETQYF
V: TRBV4-3
J: TRBJ2-5

CDR3: CSVGNRGTGANVLTF
V: TRBV29-1
J: TRBJ2-6

CDR3: CAISEKGEDTQYF
V: TRBV10-3
J: TRBJ2-3

CDR3: CASSIDPTSGKEHEQYF
V: TRBV19
J: TRBJ2-7

CDR3: CASSYGTGGAPQYF
V: TRBV9
J: TRBJ2-7

CDR3: CASRLSVTGYYGYTF
V: TRBV5-1
J: TRBJ1-2

CDR3: CASSFARIVSDSNQPQHF
V: TRBV12-1
J: TRBJ1-5

CDR3: CASGDRGSEAFF
V: TRBV11-2
J: TRBJ1-1

CDR3: CATSDQGQGTYEQYF
V: TRBV24-1
J: TRBJ2-7

CDR3: CASSLGRYEWRTEELFF
V: TRBV11-3
J: TRBJ2-2

CDR3: CASSPGTGYSNQPQHF
V: TRBV5-6
J: TRBJ1-5

CDR3: CASRRGQGVYGYTF
V: TRBV6-5
J: TRBJ1-2

CDR3: CATSDGLAGLGNEQFF
V: TRBV24-1
J: TRBJ2-1

CDR3: CASSSKGLAGGEQYF
V: TRBV7-3
J: TRBJ2-7

CDR3: CATSDPGIGTGVPNYGYTF
V: TRBV24-1
J: TRBJ1-2

CDR3: CASSRTSGTYIGDIQYF
V: TRBV9
J: TRBJ2-4

CDR3: CASSYRTALSYEQYF
V: TRBV6-5
J: TRBJ2-7

CDR3: CASSLRSSGRSSPDTQYF
V: TRBV7-7
J: TRBJ2-3

CDR3: CASSLRGKRGQPQHF
V: TRBV5-6
J: TRBJ1-5

CDR3: CASSLQQGSADTQYF
V: TRBV5-4
J: TRBJ2-3

CDR3: CASSLIRTSGPDEQFF
V: TRBV5-1
J: TRBJ2-1

CDR3: CASSQESGRAYSYNEQFF
V: TRBV4-3
J: TRBJ2-1

CDR3: CASSDGLAGVDEQFF
V: TRBV6-1
J: TRBJ2-1

CDR3: CASSSPDREFNQPQHF
V: TRBV7-3
J: TRBJ1-5

CDR3: CASSLVGQGLTYYNEQFF
V: TRBV7-9
J: TRBJ2-1

CDR3: CASSFGTREQYF
V: TRBV28
J: TRBJ2-7

CDR3: CASSLAAGGGNTIYF
V: TRBV7-2
J: TRBJ1-3

CDR3: CASSQVTGSVRYGYTF
V: TRBV4-3
J: TRBJ1-2

CDR3: CASSSGQGQETQYF
V: TRBV5-8
J: TRBJ2-5

CDR3: CASSLGGRGNEQFF
V: TRBV27
J: TRBJ2-1

CDR3: CASSEFAGGQSRGGEQFF
V: TRBV6-4
J: TRBJ2-1